The T cell receptor beta chain under discussion was sequenced for a study of shared clonotypes between healthy human individuals. Germline lookup yields CDR1 MDHEN and CDR2 SYDVKM. V was clipped by 6 bases and J by 0 bases, with 12 bases between them. This CDR3 is 15 amino acids long. Sequenced by immunoSEQ multiplex PCR; TCRdb stores in-frame clones only, minus some. The sample consists of about 120,000 clones, around 68% of them appearing once. Sequenced input: memory CD8+ T cells sorted from blood. Indicated subset: CD45RO+ cells pooled with CCR7-negative TemRA cells. This chain links TRBV28 with TRBJ1-5; D unresolved. This TCR derives from a woman in her thirties in good health. The CDR3 DNA reads TGTGCCAGCAGCCCGACCAAGTATAGCAATCAGCCCCAGCATTTT. It is translated as CASSPTKYSNQPQHF.